This T cell receptor (beta chain) was observed in a study of T cells after yellow fever vaccination. A universal primer site and UMIs were added as TCR cDNA was made by 5'RACE template switching. TCRdb reprocessed the 5' RACE reads via MiXCR and lists one record per CDR3 protein. The sample includes a few hundred thousand distinct CDR3 sequences, roughly 4.8% of them seen just once. CDR3 length: 15 residues. Between the trimmed V and J ends, which lost 7 bases and 0 bases, there was a span of 14 bases. This TCR was recovered from a man aged 18-30 years who received the YFV17D yellow fever vaccine. The chain combines TRBV12-3 or TRBV12-4 with TRBJ2-3; the D gene is possibly TRBD1 (6 bases). This sample comprised CD4+ T cells sorted from PBMCs, obtained on the day of the yellow fever booster vaccination. CDR3 nucleotide sequence: TGTGCCAGCACCGAGGCTAGGGGGAGCACAGATACGCAGTATTTT. This encodes CASTEARGSTDTQYF.